This T cell receptor (beta chain) is from a study of regulatory T cells in long-lasting Graves disease. Described time point: persistent/refractory GD, antithyroid drugs over 5 years with positive TRAb. Extracted PBMC RNA gave rise to the TCR library. Enrollment of patients was through an endocrinology department in Xi'an, China. CDR3 length: 11 residues. Trimming left V 7 bases short and J 8 bases short, with 11 bases between. Germline V gene sequence: CDR1 LNHDA, CDR2 SQIVND (reference sequence). Libraries of TCR beta came from iRepertoire HTBI primers plus Arm-PCR of CDR3 regions. TCRdb fed the multiplex PCR reads into MiXCR, producing one record per CDR3 protein. The profile covers 650,000 to 850,000 distinct CDR3 sequences, with 25% to 35% appearing a single time and under 50% taken by the ten largest.

The clonotype comes from a female donor with Graves disease. This sample comprised peripheral blood mononuclear cells (PBMCs), obtained when the disease was refractory, from a patient treated with antithyroid drugs. The chain carries TRBV19 and TRBJ1-2; no firm D call. CDR3 bases: TGTGCCAGTATGAAGGGTGGAGGCTACACCTTC. This codes for CASMKGGGYTF.